This T cell receptor (beta chain) originates from a study of cytomegalovirus exposure and HLA in healthy donors. PCR primers comprised 60 Vbeta and 13 Jbeta primers. Profiled with immunoSEQ multiplex PCR; TCRdb holds only in-frame clones, not every one. The sample carries 150,000 to 200,000 clones, roughly 80% recorded once. Donors had nominal health at sampling but likely had unrecorded immune exposures. On this clone itself: Its antigen is not known.

The V and J ends lost 3 bases and 5 bases respectively, with 10 bases between them. The CDR3 consists of 14 residues. Germline CDR1 is MNHEY and CDR2 is SMNVEV (reference sequence). Study observations and caveats: Generally TCR sequences proved uncommon, though certain public TCRs appeared in numerous donors. In an earlier analysis, productive rearrangement rates for most beta V segments clustered near 87% or 30%. HLA restriction was apparent for most CMV-associated TCR beta chains in a later analysis.

V and J are TRBV27 and TRBJ1-4; possible D gene TRBD1, 5 bases. The material sequenced was PBMCs. The clonotype comes from a middle-aged man in good health and CMV-seropositive. Here the CDR3 reads CASSFRGRNEKLFF. The CDR3 DNA reads as TGTGCCAGCAGTTTCCGGGGGAGAAATGAAAAACTGTTTTTT.